The clone carrying this T cell receptor (beta chain) was recorded many times. Antigen specificity is unknown. This entry comes from a study of T cells in Graves' hyperthyroidism and ophthalmopathy. Uncontrolled infection, other autoimmune disease, pregnancy or lactation disqualified patients from enrolment. Every diagnosis used clinical symptoms, serum thyroxine and TRAb, thyroid ultrasound and orbital computed tomography. V shed 2 bases and J shed 5 bases, with 13 bases lying between them. The CDR3 totals 15 residues. Germline V gives CDR1 ENHRY, CDR2 SYGVKD. The CDR3 regions of TCR beta were amplified from RNA transcripts. A first-round RT-PCR of the TCR CDR3 used the HTBI primer set. A single record per CDR3 protein comes from TCRdb applying MiXCR to the multiplex PCR reads. The sample has about 660,000 distinct CDR3 sequences; just under 45% are singletons. Whole-study findings and limits: Stable hyperthyroidism was separated from ophthalmopathy by a model based on 13 V-J features. Most clonotypes expanded in thyroid above 0.001 were likewise present in blood.

This sequence originates from an adult man with Graves' disease, either hyperthyroidism or ophthalmopathy (not recorded which). Specimen: peripheral blood or thyroid tissue (not recorded which). This rearrangement joins TRBV10-3 to TRBJ1-5, with a weak D call TRBD1 (5 bases). The CDR3 region has the DNA TGTGCCATCAGTGAGAAGGGTTGGGGGGATCAGCCCCAGCATTTT. As protein: CAISEKGWGDQPQHF.